This T cell receptor beta chain was identified during a study of T-cell memory formation after mild COVID-19. Constant-segment-primed 5'RACE gave TCR alpha and TCR beta cDNA libraries with sample barcodes and UMIs. MiXCR was run by TCRdb on the 5' RACE reads, yielding one entry per CDR3 protein. The sample has approximately 490,000 distinct CDR3 sequences; about 20% are singletons. CDR3 size: 20 residues. The sequenced sample was PBMCs or a T cell subset sorted from them (not recorded which). The chain couples TRBV21-1 to TRBJ2-5; TRBD1 is the table's D call and was not checked against the DNA. TRBV21-1 is a pseudogene segment. The receptor was isolated from an adult woman who had mild COVID-19 (a few samples of this study predate the infection). Cell type and time point are not known. The chain's CDR3 is CASSPRAGVPRKDPQETQYF. CDR3 nucleotides: TGTGCCAGCAGCCCCCGAGCCGGGGTCCCCAGAAAGGATCCTCAGGAGACCCAGTACTTC.